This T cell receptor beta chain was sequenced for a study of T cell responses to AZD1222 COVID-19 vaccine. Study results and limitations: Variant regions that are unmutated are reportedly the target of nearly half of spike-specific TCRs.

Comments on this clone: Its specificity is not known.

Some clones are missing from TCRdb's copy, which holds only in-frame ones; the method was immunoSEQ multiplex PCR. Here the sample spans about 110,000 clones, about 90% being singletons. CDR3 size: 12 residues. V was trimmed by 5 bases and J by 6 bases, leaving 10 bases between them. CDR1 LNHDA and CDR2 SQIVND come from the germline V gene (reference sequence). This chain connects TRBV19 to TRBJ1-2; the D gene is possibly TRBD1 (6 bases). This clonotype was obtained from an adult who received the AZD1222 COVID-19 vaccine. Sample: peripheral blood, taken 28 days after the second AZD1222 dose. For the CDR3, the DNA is TGTGCCAGTAGTTTCGGGACAAATGGCTACACCTTC. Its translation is CASSFGTNGYTF.